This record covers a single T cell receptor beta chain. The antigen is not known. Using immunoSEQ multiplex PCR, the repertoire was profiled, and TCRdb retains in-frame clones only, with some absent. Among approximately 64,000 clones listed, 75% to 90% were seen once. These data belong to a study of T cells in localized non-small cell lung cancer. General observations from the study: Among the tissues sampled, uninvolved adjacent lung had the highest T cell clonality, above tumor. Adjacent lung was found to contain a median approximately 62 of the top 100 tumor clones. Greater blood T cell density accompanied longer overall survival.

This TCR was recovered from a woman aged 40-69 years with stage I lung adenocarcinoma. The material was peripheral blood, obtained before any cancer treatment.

CDR3 sequence (DNA): TGTGCCAGCAGCTTGGTGAAGGGGGAGGGTGACTATGGCTACACCTTC. Protein sequence: CASSLVKGEGDYGYTF. This chain uses TRBV5-4 with TRBJ1-2; TRBD1 is a possible D gene (6 bases). The CDR3 contains 16 residues. CDR1 is SGHNT and CDR2 is YYREEE in the germline V gene (reference sequence). Trimming shortened V by 0 bases and J by 3 bases, and 15 bases separated the two germline ends.